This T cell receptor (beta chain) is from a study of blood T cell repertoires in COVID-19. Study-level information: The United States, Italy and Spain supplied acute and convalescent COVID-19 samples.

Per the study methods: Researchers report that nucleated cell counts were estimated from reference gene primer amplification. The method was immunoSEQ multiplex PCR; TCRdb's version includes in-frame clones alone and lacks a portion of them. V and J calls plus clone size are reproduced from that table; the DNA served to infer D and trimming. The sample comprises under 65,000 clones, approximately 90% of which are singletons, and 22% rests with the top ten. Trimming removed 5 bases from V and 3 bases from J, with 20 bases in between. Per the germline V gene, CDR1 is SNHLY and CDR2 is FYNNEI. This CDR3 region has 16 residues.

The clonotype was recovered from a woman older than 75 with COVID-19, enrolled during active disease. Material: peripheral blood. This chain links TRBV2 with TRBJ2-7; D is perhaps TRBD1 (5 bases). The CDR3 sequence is CASSLSRQGSSYEQYF. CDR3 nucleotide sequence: TGTGCCAGCAGTTTGTCCCGCCAGGGATCGAGCTACGAGCAGTACTTC.